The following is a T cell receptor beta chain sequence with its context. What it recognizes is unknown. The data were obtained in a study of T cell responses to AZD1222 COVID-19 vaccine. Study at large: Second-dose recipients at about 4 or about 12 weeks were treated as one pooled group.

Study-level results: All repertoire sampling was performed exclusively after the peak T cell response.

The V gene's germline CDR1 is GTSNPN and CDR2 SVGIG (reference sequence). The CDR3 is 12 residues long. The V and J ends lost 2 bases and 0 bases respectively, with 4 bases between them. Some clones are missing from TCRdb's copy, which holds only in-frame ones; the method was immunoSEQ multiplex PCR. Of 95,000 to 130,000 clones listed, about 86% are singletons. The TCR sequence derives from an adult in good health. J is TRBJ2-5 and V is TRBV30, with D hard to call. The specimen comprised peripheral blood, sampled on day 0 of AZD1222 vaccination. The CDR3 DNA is TGTGCCTGGAGTCGCGACCAAGAGACCCAGTACTTC. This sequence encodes CAWSRDQETQYF. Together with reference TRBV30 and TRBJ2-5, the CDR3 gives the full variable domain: SQTIHQWPATLVQPVGSPLSLECTVEGTSNPNLYWYRQAAGRGLQLLFYSVGIGQISSEVPQNLSASRPQDRQFILSSKKLLLSDSGFYLCAWSRDQETQYFGPGTRLLVL.